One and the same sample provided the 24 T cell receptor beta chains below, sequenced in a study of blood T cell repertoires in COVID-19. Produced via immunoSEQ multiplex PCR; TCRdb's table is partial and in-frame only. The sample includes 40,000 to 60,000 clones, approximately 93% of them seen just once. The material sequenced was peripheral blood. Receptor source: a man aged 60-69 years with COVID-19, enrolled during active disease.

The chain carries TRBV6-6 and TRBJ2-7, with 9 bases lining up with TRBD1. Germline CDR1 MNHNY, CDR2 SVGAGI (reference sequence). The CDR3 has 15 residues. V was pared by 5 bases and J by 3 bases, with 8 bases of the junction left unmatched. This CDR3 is CASSPGQGSFYEQYF. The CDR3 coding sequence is TGTGCCAGCAGTCCGGGACAGGGTAGTTTCTACGAGCAGTACTTC.

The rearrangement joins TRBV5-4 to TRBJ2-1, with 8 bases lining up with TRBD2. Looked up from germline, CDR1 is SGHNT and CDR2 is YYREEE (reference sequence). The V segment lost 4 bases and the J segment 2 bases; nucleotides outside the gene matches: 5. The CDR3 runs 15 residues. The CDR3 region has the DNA TGTGCCAGCAGCCGGAGCGGGAGCCCCTACAATGAGCAGTTCTTC. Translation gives CASSRSGSPYNEQFF. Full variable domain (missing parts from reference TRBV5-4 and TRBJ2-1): ETGVTQSPTHLIKTRGQQVTLRCSSQSGHNTVSWYQQALGQGPQFIFQYYREEENGRGNFPPRFSGLQFPNYSSELNVNALELDDSALYLCASSRSGSPYNEQFFGPGTRLTVL.

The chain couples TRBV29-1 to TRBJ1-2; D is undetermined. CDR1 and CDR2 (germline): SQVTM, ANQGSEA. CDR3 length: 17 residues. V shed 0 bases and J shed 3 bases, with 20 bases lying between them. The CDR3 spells CSVEDLLRSGADYGYTF. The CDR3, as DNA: TGCAGCGTTGAAGATCTTCTTCGGTCGGGAGCCGACTATGGCTACACCTTC.

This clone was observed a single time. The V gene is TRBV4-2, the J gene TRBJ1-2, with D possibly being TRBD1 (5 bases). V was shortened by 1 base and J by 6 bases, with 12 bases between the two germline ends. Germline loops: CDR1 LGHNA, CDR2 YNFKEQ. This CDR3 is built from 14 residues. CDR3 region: CASSQVRQNNGYTF. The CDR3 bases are TGTGCCAGCAGCCAAGTGCGACAGAATAATGGCTACACCTTC.

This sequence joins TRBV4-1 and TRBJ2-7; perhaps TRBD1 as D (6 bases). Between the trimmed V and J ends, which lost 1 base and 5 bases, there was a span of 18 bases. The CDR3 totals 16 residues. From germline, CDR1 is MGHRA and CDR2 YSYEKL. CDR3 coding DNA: TGCGCCAGCAGCCAAGGGATGGCCCGGACAGTCAACGAGCAGTACTTC. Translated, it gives CASSQGMARTVNEQYF.

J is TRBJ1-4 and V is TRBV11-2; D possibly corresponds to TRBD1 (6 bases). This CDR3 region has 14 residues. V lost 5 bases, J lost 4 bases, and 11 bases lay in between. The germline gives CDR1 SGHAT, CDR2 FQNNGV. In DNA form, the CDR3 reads TGTGCCAGCAGCACAACAGGGTTTAATGAAAAACTGTTTTTT. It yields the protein CASSTTGFNEKLFF.

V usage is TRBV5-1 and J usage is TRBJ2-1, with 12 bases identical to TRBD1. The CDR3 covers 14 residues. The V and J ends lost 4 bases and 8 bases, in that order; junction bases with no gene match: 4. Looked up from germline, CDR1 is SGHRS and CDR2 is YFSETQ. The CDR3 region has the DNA TGCGCCAGCAGCCCGGGACAGGGGGCACATGAGCAGTTCTTC. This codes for CASSPGQGAHEQFF.

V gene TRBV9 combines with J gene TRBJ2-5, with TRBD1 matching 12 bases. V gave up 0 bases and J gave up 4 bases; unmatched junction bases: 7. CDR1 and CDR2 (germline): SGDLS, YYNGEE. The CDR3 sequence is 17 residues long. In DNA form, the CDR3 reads TGTGCCAGCAGCGTAGCTACGTCGGGACAGGGGGCAGAGACCCAGTACTTC. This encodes CASSVATSGQGAETQYF.

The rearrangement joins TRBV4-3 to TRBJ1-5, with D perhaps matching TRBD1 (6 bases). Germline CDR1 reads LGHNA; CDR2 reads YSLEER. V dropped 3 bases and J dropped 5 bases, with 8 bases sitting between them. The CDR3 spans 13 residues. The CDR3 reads CASSQDSYQPQHF. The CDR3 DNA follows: TGCGCCAGCAGCCAGGACAGTTATCAGCCCCAGCATTTT.

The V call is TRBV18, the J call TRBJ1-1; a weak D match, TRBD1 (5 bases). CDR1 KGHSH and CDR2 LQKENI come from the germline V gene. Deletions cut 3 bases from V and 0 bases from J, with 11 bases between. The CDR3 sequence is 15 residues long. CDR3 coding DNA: TGTGCCAGCTCACCCCGTTCAGGGTTGAACACTGAAGCTTTCTTT. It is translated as CASSPRSGLNTEAFF.

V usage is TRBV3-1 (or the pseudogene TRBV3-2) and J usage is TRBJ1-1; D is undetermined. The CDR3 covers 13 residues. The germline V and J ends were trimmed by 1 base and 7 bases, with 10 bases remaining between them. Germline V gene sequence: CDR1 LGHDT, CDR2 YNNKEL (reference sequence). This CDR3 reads CASSQAIYGEAFF. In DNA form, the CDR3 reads TGTGCCAGCAGCCAAGCGATCTATGGTGAAGCTTTCTTT.

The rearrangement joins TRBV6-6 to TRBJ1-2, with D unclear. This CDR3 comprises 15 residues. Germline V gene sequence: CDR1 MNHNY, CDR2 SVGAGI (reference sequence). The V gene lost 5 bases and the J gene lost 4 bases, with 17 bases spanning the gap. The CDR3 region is CASSPDGASGYGYTF. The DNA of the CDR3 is TGTGCCAGCAGTCCCGACGGAGCGTCGGGCTATGGCTACACCTTC.

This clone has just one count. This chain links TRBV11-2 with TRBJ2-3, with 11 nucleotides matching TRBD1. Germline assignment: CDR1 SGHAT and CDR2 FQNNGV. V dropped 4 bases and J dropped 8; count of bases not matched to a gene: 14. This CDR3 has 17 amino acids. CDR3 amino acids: CASSYTGQGARGFTQYF. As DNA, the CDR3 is TGTGCCAGCAGCTACACCGGACAGGGGGCGCGAGGTTTTACGCAGTATTTT. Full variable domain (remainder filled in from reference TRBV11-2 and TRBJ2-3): EAGVAQSPRYKIIEKRQSVAFWCNPISGHATLYWYQQILGQGPKLLIQFQNNGVVDDSQLPKDRFSAERLKGVDSTLKIQPAKLEDSAVYLCASSYTGQGARGFTQYFGPGTRLTVL.

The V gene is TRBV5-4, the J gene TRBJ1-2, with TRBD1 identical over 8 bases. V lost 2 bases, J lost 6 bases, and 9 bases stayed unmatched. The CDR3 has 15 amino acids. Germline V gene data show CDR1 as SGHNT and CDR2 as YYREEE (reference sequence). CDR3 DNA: TGTGCCAGCAGCTTCTCCCAGGGGGCGCCGCATGGCTACACCTTC. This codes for CASSFSQGAPHGYTF.

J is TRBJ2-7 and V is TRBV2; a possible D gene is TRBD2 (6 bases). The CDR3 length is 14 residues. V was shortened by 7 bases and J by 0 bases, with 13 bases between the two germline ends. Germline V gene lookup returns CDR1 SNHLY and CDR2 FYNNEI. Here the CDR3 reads CASTKEGTSYEQYF. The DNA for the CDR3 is TGTGCCAGCACTAAGGAGGGTACCTCCTACGAGCAGTACTTC.

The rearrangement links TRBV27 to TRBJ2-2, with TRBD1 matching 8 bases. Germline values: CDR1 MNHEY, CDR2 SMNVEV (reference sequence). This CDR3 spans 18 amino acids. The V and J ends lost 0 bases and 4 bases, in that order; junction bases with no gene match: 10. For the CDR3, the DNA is TGTGCCAGCAGTTTATCCCCTGGACAGGGCAGAGTCACCGGGGAGCTGTTTTTT. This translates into CASSLSPGQGRVTGELFF.

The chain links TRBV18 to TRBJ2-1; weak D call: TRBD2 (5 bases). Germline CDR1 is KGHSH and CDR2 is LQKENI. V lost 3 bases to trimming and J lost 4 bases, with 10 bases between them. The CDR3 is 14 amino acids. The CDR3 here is CASSPTTGYNEQFF. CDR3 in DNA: TGTGCCAGCTCACCGACGACGGGGTACAATGAGCAGTTCTTC.

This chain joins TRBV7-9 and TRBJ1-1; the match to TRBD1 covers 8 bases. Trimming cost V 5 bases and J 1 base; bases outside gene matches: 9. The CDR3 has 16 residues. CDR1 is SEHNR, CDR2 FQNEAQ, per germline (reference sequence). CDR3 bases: TGTGCCAGCAGCCCTAGCAGGGACAGGCCGAACACTGAAGCTTTCTTT. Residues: CASSPSRDRPNTEAFF. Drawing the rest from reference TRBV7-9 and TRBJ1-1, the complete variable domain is DTGVSQNPRHKITKRGQNVTFRCDPISEHNRLYWYRQTLGQGPEFLTYFQNEAQLEKSRLLSDRFSAERPKGSFSTLEIQRTEQGDSAMYLCASSPSRDRPNTEAFFGQGTRLTVV.

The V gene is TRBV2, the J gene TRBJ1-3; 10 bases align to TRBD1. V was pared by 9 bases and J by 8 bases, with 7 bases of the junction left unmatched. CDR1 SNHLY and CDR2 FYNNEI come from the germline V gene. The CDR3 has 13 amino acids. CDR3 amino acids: CASSGTGVDTIYF. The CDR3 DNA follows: TGTGCCAGTAGCGGGACAGGGGTTGACACCATATATTTT.

The DNA for the CDR3 is TGTGCCAGCAGTACCCGACTAGATCCCACAGATACGCAGTATTTT. Translated, it gives CASSTRLDPTDTQYF. This chain uses TRBV2 with TRBJ2-3; perhaps TRBD2 as D (6 bases). Germline-derived CDR1 and CDR2 are SNHLY and FYNNEI. The CDR3 spans 15 residues. The V end was cut by 5 bases, the J end by 2 bases, with 14 bases between.

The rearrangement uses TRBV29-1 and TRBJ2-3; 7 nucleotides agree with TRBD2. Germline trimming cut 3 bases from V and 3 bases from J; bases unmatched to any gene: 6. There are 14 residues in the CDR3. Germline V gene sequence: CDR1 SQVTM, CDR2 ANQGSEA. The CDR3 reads CSVEYGRRTDTQYF. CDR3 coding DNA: TGCAGCGTTGAGTACGGGAGGAGGACAGATACGCAGTATTTT.

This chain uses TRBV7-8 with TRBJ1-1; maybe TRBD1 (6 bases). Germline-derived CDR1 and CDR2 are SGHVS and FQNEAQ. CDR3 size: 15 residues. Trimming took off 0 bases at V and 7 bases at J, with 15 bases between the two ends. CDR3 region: CASSLARRLQGEAFF. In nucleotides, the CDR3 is TGTGCCAGCAGCTTAGCGAGAAGATTACAGGGTGAAGCTTTCTTT.

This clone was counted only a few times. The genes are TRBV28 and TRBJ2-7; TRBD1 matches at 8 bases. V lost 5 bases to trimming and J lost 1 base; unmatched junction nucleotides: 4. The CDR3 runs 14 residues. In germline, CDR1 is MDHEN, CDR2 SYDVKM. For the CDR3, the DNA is TGTGCCAGCAGTGCCCGGACAGGGTCCTACGAGCAGTACTTC. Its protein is CASSARTGSYEQYF.

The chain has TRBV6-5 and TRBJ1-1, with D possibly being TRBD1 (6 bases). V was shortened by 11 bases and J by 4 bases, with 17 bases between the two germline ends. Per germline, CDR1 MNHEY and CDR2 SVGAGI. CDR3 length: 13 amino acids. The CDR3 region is CAHLAGAGTEAFF. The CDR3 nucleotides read TGTGCCCATCTAGCGGGGGCGGGCACTGAAGCTTTCTTT.